Listed below are T cell receptor beta chains from one sample, sequenced in a study of CD8 T cells in ankylosing spondylitis. TCRdb reanalysed the 5' RACE reads using MiXCR and keeps one entry per CDR3 protein. There are 200,000 to 250,000 distinct CDR3 sequences in the sample; roughly 32% occur only once, and around 4.4% lies in the top ten. Sequencing input: blood, either unsorted or a sorted T cell fraction (not recorded which). All receptors derive from a male donor with ankylosing spondylitis or in good health (not recorded which). CDR3s include the opening cysteine and the closing phenylalanine or tryptophan.

v_gene: TRBV24-1
CDR3aa: CATSDTTDEQFF

v_gene: TRBV19
CDR3aa: CASSPTWTAYNEQFF

v_gene: TRBV10-3
CDR3aa: CAISEPGTGQGEQYF

v_gene: TRBV20-1
CDR3aa: CSANFGGAGYEQYF

v_gene: TRBV29-1
CDR3aa: CSVSSQVRQETQYF

v_gene: TRBV28
CDR3aa: CASISRTGGPDTQYF

v_gene: TRBV12-3/TRBV12-4
CDR3aa: CASSSRVASHGNTEAFF

v_gene: TRBV4-1
CDR3aa: CASSHETWTGANTGELFF

v_gene: TRBV20-1
CDR3aa: CSARETSLDPDTQYF

v_gene: TRBV7-8
CDR3aa: CASSFIAGGPAEQYF

v_gene: TRBV5-1
CDR3aa: CASSLGVAATDTQYF

v_gene: TRBV20-1
CDR3aa: CSASRSGTYEQYF